This TCR beta chain was observed in a study of vaccination and CD4 T cells after COVID-19. Looking at the study overall: Six men and four women formed the convalescents, two being Hispanic. At a median approximately 70 days (range 14 to 241) after dose two, post-vaccine samples were obtained.

V lost 5 bases to trimming and J lost 4 bases; unmatched junction nucleotides: 23. Germline CDR1 SGHAT, CDR2 FQNNGV. CDR3 length: 20 residues. For this clonotype: The antigen remains undetermined.

Treatment meaning: approximately 11-day PBMC culture with coronavirus spike peptide pools or control peptides (ViraFEST assay). ViraFEST relied on peptide pools to expand antigen-specific T cells; the TCRs were sequenced afterward. The study sequenced cultured CD4+ T cell DNA using the Oncomine TCR Beta short-read assay. TCRdb re-called the PCR reads through MiXCR, storing one row per CDR3 protein. The sample holds 9,000 to 15,000 distinct CDR3 sequences, 55% to 75% seen once. Specimen: CD4+ T cells from blood, cultured in vitro. The chain joins TRBV11-2 to TRBJ2-3; 8 bases match TRBD2. This receptor was taken from a human donor who had recovered from COVID-19. For the CDR3, the DNA is TGTGCCAGCAGCCCCCGGTGGAATCGGGGGCGGGAGGTCGTCCCAGATACGCAGTATTTT. Amino acid sequence: CASSPRWNRGREVVPDTQYF.